In its sample, the clone carrying this T cell receptor beta chain is medium-sized. Its matching antigen is unknown. The treatment was: approximately nine-day PBMC culture with coronavirus spike peptide pools or control peptides (ViraFEST assay). Cultured CD4+ T cell DNA underwent sequencing with the Oncomine TCR Beta short-read assay. Cultured CD4+ T cells were the source of extracted genomic DNA. Each CDR3 protein is one row after TCRdb ran MiXCR on the PCR reads. The sample yields over 10,000 distinct CDR3 sequences, 55% to 70% seen once. The sample comes from a study of vaccination and CD4 T cells after COVID-19. Study background: Researchers treated control cultures with a CEFX pool, an HIV-1 Nef pool, or no peptide. Points from the study as a whole: Researchers report that 304 of 307 vaccine-specific clones in convalescent patients proved spike mono-reactive.

This CDR3 is built from 14 residues. V trimming: 5 bases; J trimming: 7 bases; junction bases outside the gene matches: 10. Germline V gene lookup returns CDR1 SGHTA and CDR2 FQGNSA. The sequence came from a human donor who had recovered from COVID-19. The chain uses TRBV7-2 and TRBJ1-2; 7 nucleotides match TRBD1. Sequencing input: CD4+ T cells from blood, cultured in vitro. The CDR3 sequence: CASSPGQEGFGYTF. The CDR3 DNA sequence: TGTGCCAGCAGCCCCGGACAGGAGGGGTTTGGCTACACCTTC.